This T cell receptor beta chain stems from a study of graft-versus-host responses after intestinal transplantation. Germline V lookup: CDR1 MNHEY, CDR2 SVGAGI. The length of the CDR3 is 15 residues. V shed 4 bases, J shed 0 bases, and the junction held 5 bases outside the gene matches. In the case of this clone: The target antigen is unknown.

The data were produced by immunoSEQ multiplex PCR, yet TCRdb's version contains in-frame clones alone and is incomplete. The table records 80,000 to 100,000 clones, roughly 87% of them present only once. This specimen was unstimulated CD8+ T cells sorted from spleen or lymph node cells, taken before intestinal transplant. V is TRBV6-5 and J is TRBJ2-7, with 8 bases aligning to TRBD2. This sequence was found in a human donor who received an intestinal transplant. The CDR3 DNA is TGTGCCAGCAGTTTCTTTAGCGGGATCTCCTACGAGCAGTACTTC. Its protein is CASSFFSGISYEQYF.